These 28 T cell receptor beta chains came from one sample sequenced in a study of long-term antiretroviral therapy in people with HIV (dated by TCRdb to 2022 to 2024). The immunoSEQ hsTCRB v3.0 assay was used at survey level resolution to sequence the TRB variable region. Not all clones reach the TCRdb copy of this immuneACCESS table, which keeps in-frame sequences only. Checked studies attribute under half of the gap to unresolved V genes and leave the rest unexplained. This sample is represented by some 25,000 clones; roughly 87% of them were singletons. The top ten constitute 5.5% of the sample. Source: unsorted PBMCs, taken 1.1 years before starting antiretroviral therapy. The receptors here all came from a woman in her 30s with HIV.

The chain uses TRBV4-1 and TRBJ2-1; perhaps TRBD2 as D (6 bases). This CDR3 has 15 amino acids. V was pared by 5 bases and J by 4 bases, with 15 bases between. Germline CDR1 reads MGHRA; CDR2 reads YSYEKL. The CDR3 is CASSAKGRGYNEQFF. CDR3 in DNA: TGCGCCAGCAGCGCCAAGGGCCGGGGGTACAATGAGCAGTTCTTC.

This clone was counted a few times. CDR3 sequence: CASSYGSGGYGYTF. CDR3 nucleotides: TGTGCCAGCAGCTATGGGTCCGGTGGCTATGGCTACACCTTC. The chain carries TRBV7-3 and TRBJ1-2; D call uncertain. The CDR3 covers 14 residues. Germline V gene sequence: CDR1 SGHTA, CDR2 FQGTGA. Trimming took off 4 bases at V and 4 bases at J, with 13 bases between the two ends.

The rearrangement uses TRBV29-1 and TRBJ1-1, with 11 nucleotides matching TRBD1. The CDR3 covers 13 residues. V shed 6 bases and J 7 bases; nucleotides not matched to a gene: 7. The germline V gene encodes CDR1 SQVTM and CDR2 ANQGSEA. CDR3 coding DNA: TGCAGCGTATCGGGACAGGGGGTCGGTGAAGCTTTCTTT. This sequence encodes CSVSGQGVGEAFF.

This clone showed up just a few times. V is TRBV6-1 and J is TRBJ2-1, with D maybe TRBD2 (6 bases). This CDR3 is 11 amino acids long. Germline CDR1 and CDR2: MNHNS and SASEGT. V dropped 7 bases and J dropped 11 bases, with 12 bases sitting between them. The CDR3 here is CASTGTVKQFF. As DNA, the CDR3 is TGTGCCAGCACTGGGACTGTGAAGCAGTTCTTC.

The CDR3 bases are TGTGCCAGCGACGAGAGCTCTGGAAACACCATATATTTT. Amino acids: CASDESSGNTIYF. The chain uses TRBV6-5 and TRBJ1-3; D not certain. In germline, CDR1 is MNHEY, CDR2 SVGAGI. This CDR3 has 13 residues. V was pared by 8 bases and J by 0 bases, with 8 bases between.

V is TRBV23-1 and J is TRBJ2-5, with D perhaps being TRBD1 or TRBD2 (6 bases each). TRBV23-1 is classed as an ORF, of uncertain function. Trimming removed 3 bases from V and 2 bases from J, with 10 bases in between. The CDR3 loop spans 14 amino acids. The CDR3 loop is CASSQEGQQETQYF. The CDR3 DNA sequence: TGCGCCAGCAGTCAGGAGGGACAACAAGAGACCCAGTACTTC.

The CDR3 DNA is TGTGCCAGCAGTTCCCAACAGGGGGCCTACGAGCAGTACGTC. Translation: CASSSQQGAYEQYV. The chain employs TRBV6-1 and TRBJ2-7; 8 bases are a match to TRBD1. Germline trimming cut 5 bases from V and 2 bases from J; bases unmatched to any gene: 5. From germline, CDR1 is MNHNS and CDR2 SASEGT. The CDR3 covers 14 residues.

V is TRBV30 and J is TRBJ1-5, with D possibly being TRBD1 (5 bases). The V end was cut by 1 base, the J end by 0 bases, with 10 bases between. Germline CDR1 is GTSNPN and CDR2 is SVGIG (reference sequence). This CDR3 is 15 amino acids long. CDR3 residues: CAWSGGDHSNQPQHF. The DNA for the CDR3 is TGTGCCTGGAGTGGGGGGGATCATAGCAATCAGCCCCAGCATTTT.

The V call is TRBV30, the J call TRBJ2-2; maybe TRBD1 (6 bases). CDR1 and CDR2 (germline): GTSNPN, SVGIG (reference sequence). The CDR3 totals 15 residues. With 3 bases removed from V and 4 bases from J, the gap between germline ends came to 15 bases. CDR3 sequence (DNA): TGTGCCTGGAGGGTCCCAGGGGCTGGCACCGGGGAGCTGTTTTTT. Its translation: CAWRVPGAGTGELFF.

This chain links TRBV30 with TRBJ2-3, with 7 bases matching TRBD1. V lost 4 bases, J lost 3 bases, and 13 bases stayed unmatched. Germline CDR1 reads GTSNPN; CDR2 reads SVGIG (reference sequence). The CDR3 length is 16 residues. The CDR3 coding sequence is TGTGCCTGGATCCATCTAGACAGGGTGAAGACAGATACGCAGTATTTT. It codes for CAWIHLDRVKTDTQYF.

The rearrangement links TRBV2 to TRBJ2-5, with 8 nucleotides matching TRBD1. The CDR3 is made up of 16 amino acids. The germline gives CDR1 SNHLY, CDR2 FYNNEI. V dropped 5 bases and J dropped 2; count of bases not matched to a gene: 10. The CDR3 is CASSLAGGASQETQYF. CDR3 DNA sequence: TGTGCCAGCAGTCTTGCAGGGGGCGCGAGTCAAGAGACCCAGTACTTC.

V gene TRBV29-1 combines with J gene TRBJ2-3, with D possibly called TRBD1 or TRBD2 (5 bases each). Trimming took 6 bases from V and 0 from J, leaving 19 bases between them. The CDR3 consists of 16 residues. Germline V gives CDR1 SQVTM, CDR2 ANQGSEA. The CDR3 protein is CSVSGTASASTDTQYF. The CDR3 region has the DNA TGCAGCGTCTCCGGGACCGCATCAGCTAGCACAGATACGCAGTATTTT.

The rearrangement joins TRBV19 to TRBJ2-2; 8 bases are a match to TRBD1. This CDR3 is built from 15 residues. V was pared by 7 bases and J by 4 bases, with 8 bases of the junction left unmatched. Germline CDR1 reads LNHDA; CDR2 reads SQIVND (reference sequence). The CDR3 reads CASITAGQATGELFF. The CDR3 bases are TGTGCCAGTATCACCGCGGGACAGGCCACCGGGGAGCTGTTTTTT.

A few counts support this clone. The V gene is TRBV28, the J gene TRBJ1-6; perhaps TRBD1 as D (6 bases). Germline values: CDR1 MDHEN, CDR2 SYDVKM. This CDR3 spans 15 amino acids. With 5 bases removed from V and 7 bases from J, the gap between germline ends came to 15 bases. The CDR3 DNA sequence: TGTGCCAGCAGTCCCCAGGGGCTAAGGAATTCACCCCTCCACTTT. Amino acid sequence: CASSPQGLRNSPLHF.

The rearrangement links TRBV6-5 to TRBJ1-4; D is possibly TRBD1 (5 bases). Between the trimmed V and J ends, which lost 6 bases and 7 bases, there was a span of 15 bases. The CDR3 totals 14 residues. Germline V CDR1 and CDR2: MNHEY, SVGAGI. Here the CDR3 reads CASRKGSLGEKLFF. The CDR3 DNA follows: TGTGCCAGCAGAAAGGGGAGCTTGGGTGAAAAACTGTTTTTT.

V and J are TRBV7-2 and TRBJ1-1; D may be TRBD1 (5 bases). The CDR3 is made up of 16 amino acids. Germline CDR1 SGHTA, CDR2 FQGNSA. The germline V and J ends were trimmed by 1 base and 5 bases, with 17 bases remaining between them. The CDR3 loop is CASSLVAGTWGTEAFF. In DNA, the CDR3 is TGTGCCAGCAGCTTAGTCGCCGGGACCTGGGGAACTGAAGCTTTCTTT. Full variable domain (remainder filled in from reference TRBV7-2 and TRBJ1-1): GAGVSQSPSNKVTEKGKDVELRCDPISGHTALYWYRQSLGQGLEFLIYFQGNSAPDKSGLPSDRFSAERTGGSVSTLTIQRTQQEDSAVYLCASSLVAGTWGTEAFFGQGTRLTVV.

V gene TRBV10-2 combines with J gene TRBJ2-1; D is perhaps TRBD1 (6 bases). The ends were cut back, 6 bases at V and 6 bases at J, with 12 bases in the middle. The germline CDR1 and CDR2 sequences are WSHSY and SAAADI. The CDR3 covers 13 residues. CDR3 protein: CASSTTGPNEQFF. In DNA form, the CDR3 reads TGCGCCAGCAGCACGACAGGACCCAATGAGCAGTTCTTC.

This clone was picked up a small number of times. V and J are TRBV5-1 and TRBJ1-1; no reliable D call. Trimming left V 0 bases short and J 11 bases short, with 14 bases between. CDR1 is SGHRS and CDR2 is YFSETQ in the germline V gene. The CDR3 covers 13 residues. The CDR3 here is CASSLDGRQQAFF. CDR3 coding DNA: TGCGCCAGCAGCTTGGACGGTCGGCAACAGGCTTTCTTT.

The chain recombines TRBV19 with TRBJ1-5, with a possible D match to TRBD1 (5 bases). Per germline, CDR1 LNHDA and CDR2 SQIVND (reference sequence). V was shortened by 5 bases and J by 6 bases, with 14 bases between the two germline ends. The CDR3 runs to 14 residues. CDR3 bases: TGTGCCAGTAGTTATCTGGGGCTTGGTCAGCCCCAGCATTTT. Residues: CASSYLGLGQPQHF.

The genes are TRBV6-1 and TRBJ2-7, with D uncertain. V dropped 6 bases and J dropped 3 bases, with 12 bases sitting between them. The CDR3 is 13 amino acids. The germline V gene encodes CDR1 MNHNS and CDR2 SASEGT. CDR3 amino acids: CASSSEPHYEQYV. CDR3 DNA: TGTGCCAGCAGCTCCGAGCCCCACTACGAGCAGTACGTC.

CDR3 protein: CASSLWGSPEKLFF. In DNA form, the CDR3 reads TGTGCCAGCAGCTTATGGGGATCTCCCGAAAAACTGTTTTTT. The genes are TRBV7-8 and TRBJ1-4; D not certain. Germline V gene data show CDR1 as SGHVS and CDR2 as FQNEAQ. V lost 2 bases to trimming and J lost 8 bases, with 12 bases between them. This CDR3 is built from 14 residues.

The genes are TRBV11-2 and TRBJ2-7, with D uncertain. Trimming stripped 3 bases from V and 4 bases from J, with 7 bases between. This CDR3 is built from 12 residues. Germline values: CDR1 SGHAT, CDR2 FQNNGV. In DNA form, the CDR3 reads TGTGCCAGCAGCTTCGCCCGATACGAGCAGTACTTC. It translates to CASSFARYEQYF.

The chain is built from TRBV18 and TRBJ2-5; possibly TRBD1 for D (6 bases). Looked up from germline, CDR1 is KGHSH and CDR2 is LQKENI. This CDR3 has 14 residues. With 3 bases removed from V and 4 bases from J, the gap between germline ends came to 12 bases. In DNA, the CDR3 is TGTGCCAGCTCACCGGGACAAGTGCGAGAGACCCAGTACTTC. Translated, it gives CASSPGQVRETQYF.

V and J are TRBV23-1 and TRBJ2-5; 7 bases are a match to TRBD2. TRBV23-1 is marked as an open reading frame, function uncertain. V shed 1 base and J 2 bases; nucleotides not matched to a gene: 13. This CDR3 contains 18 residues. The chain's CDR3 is CASSQYCGGTGSQETQYF. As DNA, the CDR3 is TGCGCCAGCAGTCAATATTGCGGGGGAACGGGGAGTCAAGAGACCCAGTACTTC.

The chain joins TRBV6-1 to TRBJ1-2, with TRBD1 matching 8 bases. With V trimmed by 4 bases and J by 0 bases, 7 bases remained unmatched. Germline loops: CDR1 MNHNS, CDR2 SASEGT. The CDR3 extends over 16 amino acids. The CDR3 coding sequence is TGTGCCAGCAGTGGGCCGGGACAGGCCGCTAACTATGGCTACACCTTC. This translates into CASSGPGQAANYGYTF.

Here the CDR3 DNA reads TGTGCCAGCAGGCGACAGGGGGGAAGCTATGGCTACACCTTC. This sequence encodes CASRRQGGSYGYTF. The J gene is TRBJ1-2, the V gene TRBV6-1; the match to TRBD1 covers 9 bases. Germline V CDR1 and CDR2: MNHNS, SASEGT. The CDR3 sequence is 14 residues long. Trimming at V came to 6 bases and at J to 4 bases, leaving 6 bases not matched to a gene.

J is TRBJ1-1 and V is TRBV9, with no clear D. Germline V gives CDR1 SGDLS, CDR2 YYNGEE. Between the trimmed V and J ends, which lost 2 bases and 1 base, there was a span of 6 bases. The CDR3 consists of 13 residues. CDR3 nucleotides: TGTGCCAGCAGCGTTTCTCAGAACACTGAAGCTTTCTTT. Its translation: CASSVSQNTEAFF.

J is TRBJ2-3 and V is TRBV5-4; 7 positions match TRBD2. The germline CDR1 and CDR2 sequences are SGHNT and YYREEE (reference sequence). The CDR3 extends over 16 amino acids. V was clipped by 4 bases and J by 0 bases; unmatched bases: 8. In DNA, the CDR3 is TGTGCCAGCAGCGAATTGGGAGGGGCTAGCACAGATACGCAGTATTTT. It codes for CASSELGGASTDTQYF.